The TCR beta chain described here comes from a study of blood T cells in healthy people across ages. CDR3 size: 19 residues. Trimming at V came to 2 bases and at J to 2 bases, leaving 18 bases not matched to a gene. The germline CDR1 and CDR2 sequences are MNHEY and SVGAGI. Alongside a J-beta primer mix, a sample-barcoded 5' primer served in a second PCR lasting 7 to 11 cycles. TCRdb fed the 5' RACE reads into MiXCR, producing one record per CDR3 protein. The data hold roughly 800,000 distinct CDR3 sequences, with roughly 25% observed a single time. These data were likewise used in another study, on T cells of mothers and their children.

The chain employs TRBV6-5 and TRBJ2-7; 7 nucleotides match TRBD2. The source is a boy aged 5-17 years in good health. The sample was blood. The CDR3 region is CASSYRGGRTGRPPYEQYF. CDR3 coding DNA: TGTGCCAGCAGTTACCGCGGGGGTAGAACTGGACGCCCGCCCTACGAGCAGTACTTC.